The clone carrying this T cell receptor (beta chain) was seen at least ten times. TCRdb independently ran MiXCR on the RACE reads; one entry per CDR3 protein. The data contain around 300,000 distinct CDR3 sequences, around 5.5% of them seen just once; the ten biggest clones take up about 8.7%. This record comes from a study of human T cells and chemical hapten exposure. Time point described: pre-sensitization, week 0. Treatment here: therapeutic diphenylcyclopropenone sensitization with weekly scalp DPC. Germline assignment: CDR1 MNHNS and CDR2 SASEGT. The CDR3 spans 18 residues. V shed 7 bases and J 7 bases; nucleotides not matched to a gene: 23.

The sequenced sample was whole blood, obtained in connection with sensitization to the hapten diphenylcyclopropenone (DPC). J is TRBJ2-3 and V is TRBV6-1, with 7 bases fitting TRBD2. The source of this sequence is a woman aged 18-29 years with alopecia areata. Some clones in this sample may be carry-over from other donors' samples. CDR3 in amino acids: CASTTTLGDYPIENTQYF. DNA of the CDR3: TGTGCCAGCACCACAACCCTGGGGGACTACCCGATCGAAAATACGCAGTATTTT.